This TCR beta chain was identified in a study of T cell responses to AZD1222 COVID-19 vaccine. Looking at the study overall: Pooling of second doses given at about 4 or about 12 weeks was done. General observations from the study: Females made up more of the donors, who were largely white British, and clonal diversity may have come out too low. Repertoire sampling occurred only after the peak T cell response.

Measured with immunoSEQ multiplex PCR; TCRdb has only the in-frame clones, and not every one. The repertoire consists of some 200,000 clones, with about nine tenths occurring once and the leading ten covering 0.99%. Germline V CDR1 and CDR2: SGHTA, FQGNSA. Losses at the gene ends were 5 bases for V and 2 bases for J; bases not matched to a gene: 8. The CDR3 length is 15 residues. In the case of this clone: Its antigen is unidentified.

The clonotype was recovered from an adult in good health. This material consisted of peripheral blood, taken on day 0 of AZD1222 vaccination. This sequence joins TRBV7-2 and TRBJ2-7, with 8 bases identical to TRBD1. The CDR3 sequence is CASSPRQGRPYEQYF. The CDR3 nucleotides read TGTGCCAGCAGCCCGCGACAGGGGCGTCCCTACGAGCAGTACTTC.